What follows are 22 T cell receptor beta chains derived from one specimen sequenced in a study of CD8 T cells in Susac syndrome. Reverse transcription used roughly 0.45 to 1 ug RNA and random hexamers. TCRdb re-analysed the immunoSEQ multiplex PCR reads in MiXCR, keeping a single row per CDR3 protein. The sample holds 250,000 to 300,000 distinct CDR3 sequences, about 88% seen once. The sample consisted of CD8+ T cells from PBMCs. The source of these receptors is a human donor with multiple sclerosis.

V usage is TRBV6-2 or TRBV6-3 and J usage is TRBJ2-3; D remains ambiguous. The V and J ends lost 5 bases and 4 bases respectively, with 13 bases between them. The length of the CDR3 is 14 residues. Germline values: CDR1 MNHEY, CDR2 SVGEGT. CDR3 sequence reads: CASSPSSSADTQYF. In DNA form, the CDR3 reads TGTGCCAGCAGTCCCTCCTCGAGTGCAGATACGCAGTATTTT.

This clonotype was seen only once. This chain connects TRBV2 to TRBJ2-2, with 7 positions matching TRBD2. CDR1 SNHLY and CDR2 FYNNEI come from the germline V gene. The CDR3 loop spans 14 amino acids. V lost 5 bases to trimming and J lost 5 bases; unmatched junction nucleotides: 5. CDR3 in DNA: TGTGCCAGCAGTAGTAGACTAGCAACCGGGGAGCTGTTTTTT. This gives the protein CASSSRLATGELFF.

The chain links TRBV29-1 to TRBJ2-7; 8 bases match TRBD2. The CDR3 extends over 15 amino acids. J lost 1 base, V lost 0 bases, and 5 bases had no gene match. Looked up from germline, CDR1 is SQVTM and CDR2 is ANQGSEA. The CDR3 region is CSVEDRGGSSYEQYF. The CDR3 DNA follows: TGCAGCGTTGAAGATCGGGGGGGGTCTTCCTACGAGCAGTACTTC.

This clonotype has only one observation. V gene TRBV9 combines with J gene TRBJ1-2, with D hard to call. This CDR3 has 15 residues. The ends were cut back, 4 bases at V and 0 bases at J, with 13 bases in the middle. Germline values: CDR1 SGDLS, CDR2 YYNGEE. The CDR3 reads CASSLTLGPNYGYTF. In DNA, the CDR3 is TGTGCCAGCAGCCTCACCCTAGGGCCTAACTATGGCTACACCTTC. Full variable domain (remainder filled in from reference TRBV9 and TRBJ1-2): DSGVTQTPKHLITATGQRVTLRCSPRSGDLSVYWYQQSLDQGLQFLIQYYNGEERAKGNILERFSAQQFPDLHSELNLSSLELGDSALYFCASSLTLGPNYGYTFGSGTRLTVV.

V is TRBV21-1 and J is TRBJ2-2; whether TRBD1, the table's D call, matches the DNA was not checked. TRBV21-1 is a listed pseudogene. This CDR3 contains 17 residues. The CDR3 sequence: CASSKGQRGPNTGELFF. CDR3 bases: TGTGCCAGCAGCAAAGGTCAGAGGGGGCCGAACACCGGGGAGCTGTTTTTT.

The V call is TRBV9, the J call TRBJ2-3; 9 bases line up with TRBD2. Germline V lookup: CDR1 SGDLS, CDR2 YYNGEE. The CDR3 loop spans 16 amino acids. The ends lost 0 bases at V and 4 bases at J; junction bases unmatched: 6. The CDR3 spells CASSVASGAPADTQYF. CDR3 DNA: TGTGCCAGCAGCGTAGCTAGCGGGGCCCCCGCAGATACGCAGTATTTT. Full variable domain (outside the CDR3, taken from reference TRBV9 and TRBJ2-3): DSGVTQTPKHLITATGQRVTLRCSPRSGDLSVYWYQQSLDQGLQFLIQYYNGEERAKGNILERFSAQQFPDLHSELNLSSLELGDSALYFCASSVASGAPADTQYFGPGTRLTVL.

The rearrangement joins TRBV7-9 to TRBJ2-3; unclear D gene. The CDR3 spans 16 residues. Germline V gives CDR1 SEHNR, CDR2 FQNEAQ (reference sequence). V shed 6 bases and J shed 2 bases, with 18 bases lying between them. This CDR3 reads CASSQYGREDTDTQYF. As DNA, the CDR3 is TGTGCCAGCAGTCAGTACGGTCGTGAGGACACAGATACGCAGTATTTT.

This chain uses TRBV4-1 with TRBJ2-7, with 8 bases fitting TRBD1. V dropped 6 bases and J dropped 6; count of bases not matched to a gene: 10. The CDR3 covers 14 residues. CDR1 and CDR2 from the germline V gene are MGHRA and YSYEKL. CDR3 nucleotide sequence: TGCGCCAGCAGATACAGGGGGGAATGGGGCGAGCAGTACTTC. It is translated as CASRYRGEWGEQYF.

This clonotype was seen a few times. The junction differs from germline at one of its ends, possibly a read error. CDR3 bases: TGTGCCAGCAGCTTATGGGGGGATGAGCAGTTCTTC. Its protein is CASSLWGDEQFF. The genes are TRBV27 and TRBJ2-1, with D possibly TRBD2 on 6 matching bases. This CDR3 is built from 12 residues. CDR1 is MNHEY and CDR2 is SMNVEV in the germline V gene (reference sequence).

This chain connects TRBV27 to TRBJ1-5; possible D gene TRBD1, 5 bases. There are 14 residues in the CDR3. The germline CDR1 and CDR2 sequences are MNHEY and SMNVEV (reference sequence). Trimming took off 5 bases at V and 1 base at J, with 9 bases between the two ends. This chain's CDR3 is CASSRDWSNQPQHF. The DNA for the CDR3 is TGTGCCAGCAGTCGGGACTGGAGCAATCAGCCCCAGCATTTT.

The chain has TRBV12-3 or TRBV12-4 and TRBJ2-1; 7 bases map to TRBD2. The length of the CDR3 is 16 residues. The V and J ends lost 7 bases and 6 bases, in that order; junction bases with no gene match: 15. CDR3 residues: CASTAGMDRGSNEQFF. In nucleotides, the CDR3 is TGTGCCAGCACCGCCGGGATGGATCGCGGGAGCAATGAGCAGTTCTTC.

The chain carries TRBV25-1 and TRBJ2-1; D is ambiguous. Germline values: CDR1 MGHDK, CDR2 SYGVNS. The CDR3 extends over 12 amino acids. V lost 9 bases and J lost 5, with 11 bases in between. CDR3 DNA: TGTGCCAGTGGAACTGTTAACAATGAGCAGTTCTTC. Its translation: CASGTVNNEQFF.

This chain connects TRBV29-1 to TRBJ1-1, with a possible D match to TRBD1 (6 bases). V was shortened by 4 bases and J by 3 bases, with 15 bases between the two germline ends. The CDR3 is made up of 14 amino acids. Germline V lookup: CDR1 SQVTM, CDR2 ANQGSEA. This chain's CDR3 is CSVGATGMDTEAFF. As DNA, the CDR3 is TGCAGCGTTGGGGCAACAGGGATGGACACTGAAGCTTTCTTT.

The chain couples TRBV4-3 to TRBJ2-3, with D perhaps matching TRBD1 or TRBD2 (7 bases each). The CDR3 spans 17 residues. Germline CDR1 LGHNA, CDR2 YSLEER. Trimming pared 2 bases from V and 2 bases from J, leaving 17 bases between. The DNA for the CDR3 is TGCGCCAGCAGCCAAAACCCGGGGAGGGGGCTCACAGATACGCAGTATTTT. Amino acids: CASSQNPGRGLTDTQYF.

CDR3 nucleotide sequence: TGCGCCAGCAGCCAAGAACCCGGACGGGGGGGCGGTCTATTCTTC. Encoded protein: CASSQEPGRGGGLFF. V gene TRBV4-1 combines with J gene TRBJ2-1; 8 nucleotides align to TRBD2. Germline V gene lookup returns CDR1 MGHRA and CDR2 YSYEKL. This CDR3 comprises 15 residues. V shed 0 bases and J 16 bases; nucleotides not matched to a gene: 14.

This chain links TRBV7-9 with TRBJ1-5; D perhaps matches TRBD1 (6 bases). V lost 5 bases to trimming and J lost 3 bases, with 11 bases between them. The CDR3 is 14 residues long. Germline V gene data show CDR1 as SEHNR and CDR2 as FQNEAQ (reference sequence). The CDR3 bases are TGTGCCAGCAGCGGCCAGGGGTTCAATCAGCCCCAGCATTTT. Amino acids: CASSGQGFNQPQHF.

A remark on this clonotype: At one of its ends the junction is not consistent with the germline gene, which may arise from a read error. This chain connects TRBV7-2 to TRBJ2-3; TRBD2 agrees at 8 bases. Germline V gene lookup returns CDR1 SGHTA and CDR2 FQGNSA. The CDR3 runs to 16 residues. CDR3 coding DNA: TGTGCCAGCAGCCTAGCCTCGGGACTAGATGTTCGTACGCAGTATTTT. It yields the protein CASSLASGLDVRTQYF.

The genes are TRBV6-6 and TRBJ2-3; no reliable D call. V was pared by 4 bases and J by 5 bases, with 13 bases between. The germline CDR1 and CDR2 sequences are MNHNY and SVGAGI (reference sequence). The CDR3 is 14 amino acids. The CDR3 region has the DNA TGTGCCAGCAGTTTAAATGGGGAAGGAGATACGCAGTATTTT. It codes for CASSLNGEGDTQYF.

The gene calls are TRBV27 and TRBJ2-3; D not certain. Germline assignment: CDR1 MNHEY and CDR2 SMNVEV (reference sequence). The CDR3 runs to 13 residues. The V gene lost 10 bases and the J gene lost 0 bases, with 11 bases spanning the gap. CDR3 nucleotides: TGTGCCACAACGACACCCAGCACAGATACGCAGTATTTT. Protein: CATTTPSTDTQYF.

The chain is built from TRBV27 and TRBJ2-7, with no clear D. CDR3 size: 13 residues. V lost 6 bases to trimming and J lost 0 bases, with 9 bases between them. Germline values: CDR1 MNHEY, CDR2 SMNVEV (reference sequence). CDR3 sequence (DNA): TGTGCCAGCAGCCTCTCTGTCTCCTACGAGCAGTACTTC. This gives the protein CASSLSVSYEQYF.

V is TRBV19 and J is TRBJ2-2; the match to TRBD2 covers 12 bases. V lost 3 bases and J lost 4; bases outside the gene matches: 9. The germline CDR1 and CDR2 sequences are LNHDA and SQIVND (reference sequence). The CDR3 is 18 residues long. The CDR3 coding sequence is TGTGCCAGTAGTATTGGGGGCCTAGCGGGAGGGCCCACCGGGGAGCTGTTTTTT. Translated, it gives CASSIGGLAGGPTGELFF.

The chain recombines TRBV7-8 with TRBJ2-3; the D gene is possibly TRBD2 (5 bases). The CDR3 contains 11 residues. Trimming cost V 8 bases and J 10 bases, with 13 bases left between them. Germline CDR1 reads SGHVS; CDR2 reads FQNEAQ. For the CDR3, the DNA is TGTGCCAGCGGGGTTCGGGGATCGCAGTATTTT. It translates to CASGVRGSQYF.